This T cell receptor (beta chain) was identified in a study of tumor-infiltrating lymphocytes in localized non-small cell lung cancer. Regarding this clone: The antigen is not known.

Germline CDR1 reads KGHSH; CDR2 reads LQKENI. The CDR3 sequence is 12 residues long. V gave up 4 bases and J gave up 7 bases, with 10 bases separating them. The assay was immunoSEQ multiplex PCR, and TCRdb's table has in-frame clones only and misses some. The sample includes roughly 15,000 clones, 69% seen only once; the top ten take about 6%. General study findings and limits: Higher tumor T cell infiltration than in uninvolved lung was supported by TCRbeta sequencing.

This receptor was obtained from a human donor with non-small cell lung cancer. The chain is built from TRBV18 and TRBJ1-2; no definite D call. The sequenced sample consisted of lung tumor tissue. CDR3 DNA sequence: TGTGCCAGCTCACAAGGAAATCGTGGCTACACCTTC. Its translation: CASSQGNRGYTF.